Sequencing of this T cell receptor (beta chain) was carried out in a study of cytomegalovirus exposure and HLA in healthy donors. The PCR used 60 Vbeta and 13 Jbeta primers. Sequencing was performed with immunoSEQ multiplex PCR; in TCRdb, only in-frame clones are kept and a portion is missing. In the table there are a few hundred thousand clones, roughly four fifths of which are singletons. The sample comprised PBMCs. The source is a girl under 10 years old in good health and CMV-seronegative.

CDR3 in amino acids: CASSTGGVDTQYF. CDR3 nucleotides: TGCGCCAGCAGTACGGGGGGTGTAGATACGCAGTATTTT. V gene TRBV10-2 combines with J gene TRBJ2-3; 7 nucleotides match TRBD2. The V and J ends lost 5 bases and 5 bases, in that order; junction bases with no gene match: 4. Germline V lookup: CDR1 WSHSY, CDR2 SAAADI. The CDR3 totals 13 residues.